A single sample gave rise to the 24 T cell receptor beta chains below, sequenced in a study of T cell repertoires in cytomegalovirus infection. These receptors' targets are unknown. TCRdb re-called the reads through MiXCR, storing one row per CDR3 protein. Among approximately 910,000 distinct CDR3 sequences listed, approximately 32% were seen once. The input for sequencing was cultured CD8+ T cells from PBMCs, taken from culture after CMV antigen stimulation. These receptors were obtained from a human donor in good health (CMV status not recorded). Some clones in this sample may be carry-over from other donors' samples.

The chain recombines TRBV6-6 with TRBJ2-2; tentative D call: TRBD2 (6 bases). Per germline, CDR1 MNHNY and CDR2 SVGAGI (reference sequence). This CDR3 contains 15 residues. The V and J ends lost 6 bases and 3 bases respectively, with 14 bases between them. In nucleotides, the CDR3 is TGTGCCAGCAGCTTGAGTAGCGGTTACACCGGGGAGCTGTTTTTT. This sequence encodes CASSLSSGYTGELFF.

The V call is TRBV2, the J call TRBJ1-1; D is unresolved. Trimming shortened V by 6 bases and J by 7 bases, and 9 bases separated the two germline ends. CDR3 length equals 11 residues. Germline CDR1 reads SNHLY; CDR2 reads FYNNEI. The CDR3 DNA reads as TGTGCCAGCAGGGCGTCCCGTGAAGCTTTCTTT. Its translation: CASRASREAFF.

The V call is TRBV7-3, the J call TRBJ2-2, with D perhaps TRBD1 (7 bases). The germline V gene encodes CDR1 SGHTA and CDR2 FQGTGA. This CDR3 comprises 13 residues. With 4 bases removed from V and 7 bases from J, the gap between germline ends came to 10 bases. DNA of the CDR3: TGTGCCAGCAGCTCGCAGGGGGGCGGGGAGCTGTTTTTT. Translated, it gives CASSSQGGGELFF. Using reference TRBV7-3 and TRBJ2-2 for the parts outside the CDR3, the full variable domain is GAGVSQTPSNKVTEKGKYVELRCDPISGHTALYWYRQSLGQGPEFLIYFQGTGAADDSGLPNDRFFAVRPEGSVSTLKIQRTERGDSAVYLCASSSQGGGELFFGEGSRLTVL.

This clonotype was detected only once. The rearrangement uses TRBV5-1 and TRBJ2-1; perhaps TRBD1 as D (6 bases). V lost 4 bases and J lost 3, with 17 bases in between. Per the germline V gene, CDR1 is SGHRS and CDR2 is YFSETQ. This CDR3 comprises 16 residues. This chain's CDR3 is CASSPSSQGVYNEQFF. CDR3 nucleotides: TGCGCCAGCAGCCCCAGTTCACAGGGCGTCTACAATGAGCAGTTCTTC.

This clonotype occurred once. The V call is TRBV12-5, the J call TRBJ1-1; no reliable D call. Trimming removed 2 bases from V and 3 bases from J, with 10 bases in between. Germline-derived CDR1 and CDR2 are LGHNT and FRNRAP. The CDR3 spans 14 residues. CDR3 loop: CASGLPGSYTEAFF. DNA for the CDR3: TGTGCTAGTGGTTTGCCTGGGTCTTACACTGAAGCTTTCTTT.

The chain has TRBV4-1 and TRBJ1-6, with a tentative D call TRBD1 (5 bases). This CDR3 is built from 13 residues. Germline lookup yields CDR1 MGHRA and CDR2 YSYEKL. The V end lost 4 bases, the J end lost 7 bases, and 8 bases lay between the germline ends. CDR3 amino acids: CASSRDWNSPLHF. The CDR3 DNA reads TGCGCCAGCAGCCGGGACTGGAATTCACCCCTCCACTTT.

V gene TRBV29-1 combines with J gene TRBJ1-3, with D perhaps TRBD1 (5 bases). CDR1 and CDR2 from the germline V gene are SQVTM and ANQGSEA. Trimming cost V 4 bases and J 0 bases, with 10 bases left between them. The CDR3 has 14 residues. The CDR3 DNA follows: TGCAGCGTTGGGGACGGCTCCTCTGGAAACACCATATATTTT. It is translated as CSVGDGSSGNTIYF.

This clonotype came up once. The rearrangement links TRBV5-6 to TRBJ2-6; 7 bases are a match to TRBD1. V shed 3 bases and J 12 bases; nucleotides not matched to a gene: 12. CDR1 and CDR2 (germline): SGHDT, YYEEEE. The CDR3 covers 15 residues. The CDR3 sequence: CASSSLTGPATVLTF. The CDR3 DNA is TGTGCCAGCAGCTCCTTGACAGGGCCCGCTACCGTCCTGACTTTC.

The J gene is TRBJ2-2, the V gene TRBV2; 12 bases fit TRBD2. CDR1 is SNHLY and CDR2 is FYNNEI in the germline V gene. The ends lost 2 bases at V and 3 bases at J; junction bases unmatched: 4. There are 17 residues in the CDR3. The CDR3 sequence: CASSEFLAGGYTGELFF. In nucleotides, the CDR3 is TGTGCCAGCAGTGAATTCCTAGCGGGGGGGTACACCGGGGAGCTGTTTTTT.

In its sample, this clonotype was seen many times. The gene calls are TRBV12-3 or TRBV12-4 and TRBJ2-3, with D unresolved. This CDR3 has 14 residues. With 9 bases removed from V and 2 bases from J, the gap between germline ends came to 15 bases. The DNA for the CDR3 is TGTGCCAGTAGCCTTGGACGCTTCACAGATACGCAGTATTTT. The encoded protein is CASSLGRFTDTQYF.

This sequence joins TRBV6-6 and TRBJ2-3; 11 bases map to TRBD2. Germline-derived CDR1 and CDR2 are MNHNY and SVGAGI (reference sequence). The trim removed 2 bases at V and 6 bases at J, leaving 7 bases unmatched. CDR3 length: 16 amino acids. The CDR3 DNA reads TGTGCCAGCAGTTACCTCTCTAGCGGGGGGTTCGATACGCAGTATTTT. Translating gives CASSYLSSGGFDTQYF.

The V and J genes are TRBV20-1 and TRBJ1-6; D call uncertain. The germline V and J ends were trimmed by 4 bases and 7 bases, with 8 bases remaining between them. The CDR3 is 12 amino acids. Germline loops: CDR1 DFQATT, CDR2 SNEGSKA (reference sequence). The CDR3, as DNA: TGCAGTGCTAAGGGTCTGAATTCACCCCTCCACTTT. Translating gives CSAKGLNSPLHF.

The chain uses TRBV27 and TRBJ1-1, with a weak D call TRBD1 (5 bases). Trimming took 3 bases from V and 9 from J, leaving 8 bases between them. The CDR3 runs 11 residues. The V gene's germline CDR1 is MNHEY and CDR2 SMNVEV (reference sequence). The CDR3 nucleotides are TGTGCCAGCAGTTTGGGGCTGCAAGCTTTCTTT. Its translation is CASSLGLQAFF.

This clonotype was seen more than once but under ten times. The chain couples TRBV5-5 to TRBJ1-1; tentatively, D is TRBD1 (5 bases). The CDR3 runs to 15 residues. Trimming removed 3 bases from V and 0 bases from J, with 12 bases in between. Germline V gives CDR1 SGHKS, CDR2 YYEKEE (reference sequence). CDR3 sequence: CASSWEGLMNTEAFF. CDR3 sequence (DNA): TGTGCCAGCAGCTGGGAGGGGCTGATGAACACTGAAGCTTTCTTT.

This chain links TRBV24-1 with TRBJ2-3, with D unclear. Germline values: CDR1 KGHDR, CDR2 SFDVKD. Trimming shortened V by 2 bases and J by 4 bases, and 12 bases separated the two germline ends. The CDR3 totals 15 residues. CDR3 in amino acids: CATSDSIRAPDTQYF. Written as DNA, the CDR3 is TGTGCCACCAGTGATTCAATAAGGGCGCCAGATACGCAGTATTTT.

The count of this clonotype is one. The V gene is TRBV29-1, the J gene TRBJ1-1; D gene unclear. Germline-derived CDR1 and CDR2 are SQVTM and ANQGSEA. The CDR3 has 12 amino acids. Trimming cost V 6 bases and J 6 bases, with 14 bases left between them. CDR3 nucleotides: TGCAGCGTAAAACCCGGGGTGGCTGAAGCTTTCTTT. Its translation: CSVKPGVAEAFF.

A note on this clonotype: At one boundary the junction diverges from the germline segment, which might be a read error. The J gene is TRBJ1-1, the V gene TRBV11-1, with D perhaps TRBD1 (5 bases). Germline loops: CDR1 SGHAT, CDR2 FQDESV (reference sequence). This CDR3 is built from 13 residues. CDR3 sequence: CANSLGRGTEAFF. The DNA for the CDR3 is TGTGCCAACAGCCTGGGGAGGGGCACTGAAGCTTTCTTT.

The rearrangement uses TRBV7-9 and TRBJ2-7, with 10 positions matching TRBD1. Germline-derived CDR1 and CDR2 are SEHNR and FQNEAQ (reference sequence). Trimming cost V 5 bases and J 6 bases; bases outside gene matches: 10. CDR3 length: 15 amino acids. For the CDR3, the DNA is TGTGCCAGCAGCCCGGAAGGGACAGGGGCCCTCGAGCAGTACGTC. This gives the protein CASSPEGTGALEQYV.

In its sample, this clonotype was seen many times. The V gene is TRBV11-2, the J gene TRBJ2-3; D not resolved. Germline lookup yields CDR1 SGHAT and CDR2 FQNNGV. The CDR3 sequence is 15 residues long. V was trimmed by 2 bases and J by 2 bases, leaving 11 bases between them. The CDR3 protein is CASSLSIQSTDTQYF. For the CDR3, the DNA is TGTGCCAGCAGCTTAAGTATCCAGTCCACAGATACGCAGTATTTT.

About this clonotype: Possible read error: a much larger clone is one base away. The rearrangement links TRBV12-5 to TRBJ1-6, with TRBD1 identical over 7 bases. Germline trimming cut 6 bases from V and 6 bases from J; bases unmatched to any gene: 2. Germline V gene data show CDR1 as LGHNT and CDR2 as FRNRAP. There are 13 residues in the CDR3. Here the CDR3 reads CASGGQCNSPLHF. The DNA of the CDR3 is TGTGCTAGTGGGGGACAGTGTAATTCACCCCTCCACTTT.

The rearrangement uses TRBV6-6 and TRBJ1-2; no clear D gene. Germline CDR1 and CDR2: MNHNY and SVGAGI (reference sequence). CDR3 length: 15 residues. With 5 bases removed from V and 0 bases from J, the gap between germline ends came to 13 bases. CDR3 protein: CASSPLAVPNYGYTF. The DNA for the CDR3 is TGTGCCAGCAGTCCCCTAGCGGTTCCTAACTATGGCTACACCTTC.

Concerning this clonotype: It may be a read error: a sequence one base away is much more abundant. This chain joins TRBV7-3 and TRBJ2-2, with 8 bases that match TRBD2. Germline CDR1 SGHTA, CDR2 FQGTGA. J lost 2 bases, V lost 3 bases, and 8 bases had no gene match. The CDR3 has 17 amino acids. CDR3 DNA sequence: TGTGCCAGCAGCTTTAGCGGGACGAGGGTAAACACCGGGGAGCTGTTTTTT. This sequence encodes CASSFSGTRVNTGELFF.

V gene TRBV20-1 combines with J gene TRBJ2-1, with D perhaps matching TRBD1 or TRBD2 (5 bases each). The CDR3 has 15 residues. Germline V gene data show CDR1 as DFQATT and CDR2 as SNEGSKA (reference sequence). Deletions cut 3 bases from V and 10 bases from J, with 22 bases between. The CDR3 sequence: CSASLLLRDGFEQFF. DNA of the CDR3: TGCAGTGCTAGCCTCCTTCTTAGGGACGGATTCGAGCAGTTCTTC.

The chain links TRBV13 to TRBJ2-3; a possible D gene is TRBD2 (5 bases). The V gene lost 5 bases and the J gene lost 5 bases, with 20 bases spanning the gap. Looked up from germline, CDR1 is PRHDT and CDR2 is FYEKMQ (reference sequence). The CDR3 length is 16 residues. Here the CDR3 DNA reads TGTGCCAGCAGCCCCAGAGGAGGCCTTAAGGGAGATACGCAGTATTTT. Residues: CASSPRGGLKGDTQYF.